The T cell receptor (beta chain) described here comes from a study of CD8+ T cells in alopecia areata. With 2 bases removed from V and 5 bases from J, the gap between germline ends came to 15 bases. Germline V lookup: CDR1 GTSNPN, CDR2 SVGIG (reference sequence). This CDR3 contains 14 residues. Indicated treatment: oral pan-JAK inhibitor, 5-10 mg twice daily. Following RNA extraction, reverse transcription yielded cDNA that acted as the sequencing template. Libraries were prepared by immunoSEQ multiplex PCR; TCRdb keeps only in-frame clonotypes and omits some of them. The table shows about 190,000 clones, with about 60% occurring only once.

The sequences come from CD4+ T cells sorted from blood, collected at week 4, from a patient treated with tofacitinib. V usage is TRBV30 and J usage is TRBJ1-2; D is unclear. This TCR was sampled from a human donor with alopecia areata. CDR3: CAWSKTQEKYGYTF. The CDR3 nucleotides read TGTGCCTGGAGTAAGACCCAGGAGAAATATGGCTACACCTTC.